A single sample gave rise to the 7 T cell receptor beta chains below, sequenced in a study of CD8+ T cells in alopecia areata. Sample treatment: oral pan-JAK inhibitor, 5-10 mg twice daily. cDNA reverse transcribed from extracted RNA served as the sequencing template. Here immunoSEQ multiplex PCR was the method, and the copy in TCRdb shows in-frame clones only, minus some. The table has around 97,000 clones, over 75% seen once; the top ten hold roughly 11%. Sequencing used CD8+ T cells sorted from blood, obtained at approximately week 31, from a patient treated with tofacitinib. The receptors here all came from a human donor with alopecia areata.

The CDR3 reads CASRDTLEAAFF. CDR3 in DNA: TGTGCCAGCAGAGACACTCTCGAGGCCGCTTTCTTT. This rearrangement joins TRBV2 to TRBJ1-1; D uncertain. CDR1 and CDR2 (germline): SNHLY, FYNNEI. The CDR3 sequence is 12 residues long. The ends were cut back, 6 bases at V and 11 bases at J, with 16 bases in the middle.

This clone was seen a single time. The chain has TRBV12-5 and TRBJ2-5; tentatively, D is TRBD1 (6 bases). The CDR3 has 13 amino acids. Germline values: CDR1 LGHNT, CDR2 FRNRAP. V was cut by 6 bases and J by 5 bases, with 13 bases left in between. In DNA form, the CDR3 reads TGTGCTAGTGGGCCACAGGGTGGGGAGACCCAGTACTTC. It encodes CASGPQGGETQYF.

The gene calls are TRBV2 and TRBJ2-1; 9 bases fit TRBD2. The V and J ends lost 8 bases and 9 bases, in that order; junction bases with no gene match: 11. Germline V gene lookup returns CDR1 SNHLY and CDR2 FYNNEI. This CDR3 is 14 amino acids long. The CDR3 loop reads CASDKVAGDGEQFF. The CDR3, as DNA: TGTGCCAGCGATAAGGTAGCGGGGGACGGTGAGCAGTTCTTC. Full variable domain (outside the CDR3, taken from reference TRBV2 and TRBJ2-1): EPEVTQTPSHQVTQMGQEVILRCVPISNHLYFYWYRQILGQKVEFLVSFYNNEISEKSEIFDDQFSVERPDGSNFTLKIRSTKLEDSAMYFCASDKVAGDGEQFFGPGTRLTVL.

The chain is built from TRBV5-6 and TRBJ2-5; D is ambiguous. CDR3 length: 13 amino acids. Trimming pared 1 base from V and 3 bases from J, leaving 7 bases between. CDR1 is SGHDT, CDR2 YYEEEE, per germline. CDR3 sequence reads: CASSLTTEETQYF. DNA of the CDR3: TGTGCCAGCAGCTTGACGACCGAAGAGACCCAGTACTTC. Full variable domain (remainder filled in from reference TRBV5-6 and TRBJ2-5): DAGVTQSPTHLIKTRGQQVTLRCSPKSGHDTVSWYQQALGQGPQFIFQYYEEEERQRGNFPDRFSGHQFPNYSSELNVNALLLGDSALYLCASSLTTEETQYFGPGTRLLVL.

The J gene is TRBJ2-1, the V gene TRBV14; D may match TRBD1 or TRBD2 (5 bases each). Looked up from germline, CDR1 is SGHDN and CDR2 is FVKESK. V was clipped by 6 bases and J by 9 bases, with 21 bases between them. The CDR3 length is 15 residues. CDR3 loop: CASSSDLQGIREQFF. The CDR3 DNA follows: TGTGCCAGCAGTAGCGACCTCCAGGGTATCCGTGAGCAGTTCTTC.

The J gene is TRBJ2-5, the V gene TRBV7-8, with 7 bases matching TRBD1. The J segment lost 5 bases and the V segment lost 5 bases, leaving 14 bases of the junction unmatched. The CDR3 runs 16 residues. Germline-derived CDR1 and CDR2 are SGHVS and FQNEAQ. Here the CDR3 reads CASSASGTDPTETQYF. Written as DNA, the CDR3 is TGTGCCAGCAGCGCCTCCGGGACAGACCCCACGGAGACCCAGTACTTC.

This clone was found once. The V gene is TRBV6-5, the J gene TRBJ1-1, with 8 positions matching TRBD1. This CDR3 spans 13 amino acids. With V trimmed by 6 bases and J by 7 bases, 7 bases remained unmatched. The germline gives CDR1 MNHEY, CDR2 SVGAGI. The CDR3 loop is CASSPPTGGEAFF. The CDR3 bases are TGTGCCAGCAGCCCTCCCACAGGGGGTGAAGCTTTCTTT.